This T cell receptor (beta chain) was captured in a study of T cell responses to AZD1222 COVID-19 vaccine. General study results and limits: An increase in Spike-specific TCR breadth and depth was observed after two AZD1222 doses.

Here immunoSEQ multiplex PCR was the method, and the copy in TCRdb shows in-frame clones only, minus some. The table includes roughly 100,000 clones, roughly 91% detected once. The CDR3 spans 19 residues. Germline assignment: CDR1 SGHKS and CDR2 YYEKEE (reference sequence). This clone was detected only once. The antigen is not known. The junction does not match germline at one end; this may be a read error. The TCR was taken from an adult in good health. The chain links TRBV5-5 to TRBJ2-2, with TRBD2 identical over 7 bases. This sample comprised peripheral blood, obtained on day 0 of AZD1222 vaccination. CDR3 sequence reads: CANSLGRGGAGPGTGELFF. DNA of the CDR3: TGTGCCAACAGCTTGGGCCGGGGTGGAGCGGGACCTGGCACCGGGGAGCTGTTTTTT.